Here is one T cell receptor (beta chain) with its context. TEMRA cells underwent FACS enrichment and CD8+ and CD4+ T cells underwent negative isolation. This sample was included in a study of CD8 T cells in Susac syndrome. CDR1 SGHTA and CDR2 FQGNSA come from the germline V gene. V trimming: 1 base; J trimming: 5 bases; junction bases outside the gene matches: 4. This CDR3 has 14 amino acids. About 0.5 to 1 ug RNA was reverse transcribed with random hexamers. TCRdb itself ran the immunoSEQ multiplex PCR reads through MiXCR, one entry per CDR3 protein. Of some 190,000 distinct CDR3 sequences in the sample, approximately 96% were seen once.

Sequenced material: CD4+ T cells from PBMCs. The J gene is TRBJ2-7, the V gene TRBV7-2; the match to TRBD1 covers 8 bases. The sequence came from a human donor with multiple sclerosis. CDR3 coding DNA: TGTGCCAGCAGCTTAGTGGCAGGGGGCAACGAGCAGTACTTC. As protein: CASSLVAGGNEQYF.